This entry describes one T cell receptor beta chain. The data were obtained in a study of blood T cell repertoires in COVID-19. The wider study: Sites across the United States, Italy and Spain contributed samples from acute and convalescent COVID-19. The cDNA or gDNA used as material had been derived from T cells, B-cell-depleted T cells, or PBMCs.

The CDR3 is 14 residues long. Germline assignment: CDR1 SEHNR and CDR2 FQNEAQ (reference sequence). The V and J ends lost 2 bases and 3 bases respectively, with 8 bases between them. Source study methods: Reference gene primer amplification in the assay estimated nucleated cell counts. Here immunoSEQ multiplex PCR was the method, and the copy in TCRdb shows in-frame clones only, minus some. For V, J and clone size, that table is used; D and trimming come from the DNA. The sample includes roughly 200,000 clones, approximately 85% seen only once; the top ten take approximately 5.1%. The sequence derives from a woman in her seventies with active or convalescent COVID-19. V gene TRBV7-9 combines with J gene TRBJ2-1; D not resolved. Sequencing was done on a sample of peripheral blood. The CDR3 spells CASSLTVGYNEQFF. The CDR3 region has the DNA TGTGCCAGCAGCTTAACAGTTGGCTACAATGAGCAGTTCTTC.